Listed below are T cell receptor beta chains from one sample, sequenced in a study of shared clonotypes between healthy human individuals. Generated by immunoSEQ multiplex PCR, the TCRdb table keeps only in-frame clones and is missing some. The sample holds under 1,900,000 clones; approximately 98.5% are singletons and the top ten take 0.36%. The sample was naive CD4+ T cells sorted from blood. The receptor set was obtained from a man younger than 40 in good health. Each CDR3 is given with its conserved first and last residue. The D gene is left open where the match is weak. Clone size, where shown, is once, few, many, or a class for clones that have expanded.

clone size	D gene	V gene	J gene	CDR3 protein	CDR3 DNA
NA	NA	TRBV6-5	TRBJ2-1	CASPPSELVEQFF	TGTGCCAGCCCCCCCTCCGAACTCGTTGAGCAGTTCTTC
NA	NA	TRBV15	TRBJ2-3	CATSRVAGHYTDTQYF	TGTGCCACCAGCAGAGTTGCGGGCCATTACACAGATACGCAGTATTTT
NA	TRBD1	TRBV25-1	TRBJ2-1	CASSRSPVDRRFF	TGTGCCAGCAGCCGGAGCCCCGTGGACAGGAGGTTCTTC
NA	NA	TRBV7-9	TRBJ1-2	CASSLGGYGYTF	TGTGCCAGCAGCTTAGGGGGCTATGGCTACACCTTC
NA	NA	TRBV7-9	TRBJ2-7	CASSLDAGHSSYEQYF	TGTGCCAGCAGCTTAGATGCCGGACACTCATCCTACGAGCAGTACTTC
NA	NA	TRBV21-1	TRBJ2-5	CASLHGSGKTQYF	TGTGCCAGCCTACATGGGTCGGGGAAGACCCAGTACTTC
NA	NA	TRBV14	TRBJ2-7	CASSQGGYEQYF	TGTGCCAGCAGCCAAGGAGGGTACGAGCAGTACTTC
NA	NA	TRBV9	TRBJ1-2	CASSATQRTMGYTF	TGTGCCAGCAGCGCCACACAGAGAACTATGGGCTACACCTTC
NA	NA	TRBV10-3	TRBJ2-5	CAISEGTLAPGETQYF	TGTGCCATCAGTGAGGGGACACTAGCGCCGGGGGAGACCCAGTACTTC
NA	NA	TRBV9	TRBJ2-2	CASSAHTFYSGVPGELFF	TGTGCCAGCAGCGCCCATACTTTTTACTCCGGAGTTCCCGGGGAGCTGTTTTTT
NA	NA	TRBV9	TRBJ1-5	CASSVLGQPQHF	TGTGCCAGCAGCGTATTAGGTCAGCCCCAGCATTTT
NA	NA	TRBV30	TRBJ1-4	CAWSPTNEKLFF	TGTGCCTGGAGCCCAACGAATGAAAAACTGTTTTTT
NA	NA	TRBV15	TRBJ2-3	CATSRDLAARTQYF	TGTGCCACCAGCAGAGATCTGGCAGCTCGTACGCAGTATTTT
once	NA	TRBV2	TRBJ2-7	CASTPERYEQYF	TGTGCCAGCACCCCTGAGAGATACGAGCAGTACTTC
NA	TRBD2	TRBV10-3	TRBJ2-1	CAISGTSGPYNEQFF	TGTGCCATCAGCGGGACTAGCGGGCCTTACAATGAGCAGTTCTTC
NA	NA	TRBV18	TRBJ2-1	CASSPPAGWPYNEQFF	TGTGCCAGCTCACCACCGGCAGGGTGGCCCTACAATGAGCAGTTCTTC
NA	TRBD2	TRBV28	TRBJ2-3	CASTRIAGGNTDTQYF	TGTGCCAGCACCCGTATAGCGGGAGGGAACACAGATACGCAGTATTTT
NA	NA	TRBV6-5	TRBJ1-5	CASSYGGDGQPQHF	TGTGCCAGCAGTTATGGAGGTGACGGTCAGCCCCAGCATTTT
NA	TRBD1	TRBV5-8	TRBJ2-7	CASSHGWGRDRRIEQYF	TGTGCCAGCAGCCATGGCTGGGGCCGGGACAGGCGGATCGAGCAGTACTTC
NA	NA	TRBV19	TRBJ2-5	CASSGTGETQYF	TGTGCCAGTAGCGGCACAGGGGAGACCCAGTACTTC
NA	NA	TRBV2	TRBJ2-7	CASRRQESSYEQYF	TGTGCCAGCAGGAGACAGGAATCCTCCTACGAGCAGTACTTC
NA	NA	TRBV7-6	TRBJ1-5	CASSQGSSNQPQHF	TGTGCCAGCAGCCAGGGATCTAGCAATCAGCCCCAGCATTTT